Listed here are 8 T cell receptor beta chains from one sample, sequenced in a study of sequential checkpoint blockade in melanoma. The data were produced by immunoSEQ multiplex PCR, yet TCRdb's version contains in-frame clones alone and is incomplete. The table shows under 40,000 clones, with 75% to 90% occurring only once. The treatment denotes: randomized to nivolumab then ipilimumab (arm A) or the reverse (arm B). This specimen was CD8+ T cells sorted from blood (inferred from file names), taken from a patient given nivolumab and ipilimumab in sequence. These receptors all stem from a human donor with melanoma.

Concerning this clone itself: The likely explanation is a read error, given a far larger clone one base away. The chain has TRBV2 and TRBJ1-2; D is undetermined. The CDR3 is 12 amino acids. Germline V gene data show CDR1 as SNHLY and CDR2 as FYNNEI. Written as DNA, the CDR3 is TGTTCCAGCAGTGAAGGGCTGGATGGCTACACCTTC. It translates to CSSSEGLDGYTF.

The genes are TRBV5-4 and TRBJ1-1; TRBD1 matches at 8 bases. CDR1 and CDR2 (germline): SGHNT, YYREEE (reference sequence). J lost 2 bases, V lost 4 bases, and 7 bases had no gene match. This CDR3 has 15 residues. In DNA form, the CDR3 reads TGTGCCAGCAGCCATACAGGGGGGGGAAACACTGAAGCTTTCTTT. It encodes CASSHTGGGNTEAFF.

The chain recombines TRBV6-6 with TRBJ1-2, with D possibly matching TRBD1 (5 bases). The CDR3 totals 14 residues. V shed 9 bases and J shed 3 bases, with 17 bases lying between them. CDR1 and CDR2 (germline): MNHNY, SVGAGI (reference sequence). CDR3 sequence reads: CARPLRRGDYGYTF. CDR3 nucleotide sequence: TGTGCCAGACCTCTCAGGAGGGGAGACTATGGCTACACCTTC.

The chain carries TRBV5-6 and TRBJ2-7; D perhaps matches TRBD2 (5 bases). The germline V and J ends were trimmed by 3 bases and 1 base, with 8 bases remaining between them. The CDR3 is 13 amino acids. CDR1 is SGHDT and CDR2 is YYEEEE in the germline V gene. CDR3 DNA sequence: TGTGCCAGCAGCTACAGACTATCCTACGAGCAGTACTTC. It codes for CASSYRLSYEQYF.

The chain carries TRBV30 and TRBJ1-1, with 8 positions matching TRBD1. The CDR3 is 14 residues long. V lost 4 bases, J lost 4 bases, and 8 bases stayed unmatched. Germline CDR1 GTSNPN, CDR2 SVGIG (reference sequence). CDR3 residues: CAWNPGQEFTEAFF. DNA of the CDR3: TGTGCCTGGAATCCGGGACAGGAGTTCACTGAAGCTTTCTTT.

The chain uses TRBV30 and TRBJ2-7; maybe TRBD1 (5 bases). This CDR3 is built from 11 residues. Germline V gene lookup returns CDR1 GTSNPN and CDR2 SVGIG (reference sequence). Between the trimmed V and J ends, which lost 0 bases and 5 bases, there was a span of 5 bases. CDR3 coding DNA: TGTGCCTGGAGTGTAGGGGACGAGCAGTACTTC. Translating gives CAWSVGDEQYF.

V is TRBV4-3 and J is TRBJ2-1, with TRBD2 matching over 7 bases. V lost 0 bases and J lost 8; bases outside the gene matches: 13. CDR1 and CDR2 (germline): LGHNA, YSLEER. This CDR3 region has 17 residues. CDR3 loop: CASSQDHMGEGQHEQFF. The CDR3 DNA reads TGCGCCAGCAGCCAAGATCATATGGGGGAGGGCCAGCATGAGCAGTTCTTC.

The V and J genes are TRBV13 and TRBJ2-2; the match to TRBD1 covers 9 bases. The CDR3 sequence is 18 residues long. V lost 0 bases to trimming and J lost 3 bases; unmatched junction nucleotides: 8. CDR1 and CDR2 (germline): PRHDT, FYEKMQ (reference sequence). CDR3 amino acids: CASSLGSGTGIDTGELFF. CDR3 bases: TGTGCCAGCAGCTTAGGTTCCGGGACAGGGATTGACACCGGGGAGCTGTTTTTT.